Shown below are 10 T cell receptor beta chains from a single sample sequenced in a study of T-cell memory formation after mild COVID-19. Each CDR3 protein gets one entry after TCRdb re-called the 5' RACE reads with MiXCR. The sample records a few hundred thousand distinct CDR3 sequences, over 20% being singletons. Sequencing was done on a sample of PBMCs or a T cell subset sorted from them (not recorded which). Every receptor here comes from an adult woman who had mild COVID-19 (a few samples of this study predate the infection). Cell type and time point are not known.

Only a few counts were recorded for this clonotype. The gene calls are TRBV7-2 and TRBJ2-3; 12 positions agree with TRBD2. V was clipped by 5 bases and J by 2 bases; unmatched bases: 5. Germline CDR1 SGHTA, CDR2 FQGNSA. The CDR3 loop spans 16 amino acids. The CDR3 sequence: CASSKTSGGFTDTQYF. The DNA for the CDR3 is TGTGCCAGCAGCAAGACTAGCGGGGGATTCACAGATACGCAGTATTTT.

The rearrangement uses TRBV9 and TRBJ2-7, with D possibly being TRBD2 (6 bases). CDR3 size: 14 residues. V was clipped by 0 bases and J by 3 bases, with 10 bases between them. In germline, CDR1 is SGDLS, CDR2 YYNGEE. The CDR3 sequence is CASSVAGASYEQYF. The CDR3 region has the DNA TGTGCCAGCAGCGTAGCGGGAGCCAGCTACGAGCAGTACTTC.

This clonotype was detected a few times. This chain's CDR3 is CASSYTTSRDEQFF. For the CDR3, the DNA is TGTGCCAGCAGTTATACGACTAGCAGGGATGAGCAGTTCTTC. The chain has TRBV6-2 or TRBV6-3 and TRBJ2-1; TRBD2 matches at 7 bases. Looked up from germline, CDR1 is MNHEY and CDR2 is SVGEGT. The CDR3 sequence is 14 residues long. Trimming removed 3 bases from V and 8 bases from J; junction bases left unmatched: 7.

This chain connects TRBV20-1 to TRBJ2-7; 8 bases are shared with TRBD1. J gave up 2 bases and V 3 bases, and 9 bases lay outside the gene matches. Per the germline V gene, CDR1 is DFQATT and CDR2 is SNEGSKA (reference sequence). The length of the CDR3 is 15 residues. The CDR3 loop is CSARIVGQGPYEQYF. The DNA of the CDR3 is TGCAGTGCTAGGATAGTCGGACAGGGCCCCTACGAGCAGTACTTC.

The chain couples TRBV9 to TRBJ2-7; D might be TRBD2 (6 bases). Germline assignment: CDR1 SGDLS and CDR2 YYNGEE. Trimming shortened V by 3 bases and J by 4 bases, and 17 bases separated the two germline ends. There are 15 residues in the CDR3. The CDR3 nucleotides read TGTGCCAGCAGCGCAGACGGGGGAGGCTATTACGAGCAGTACTTC. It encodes CASSADGGGYYEQYF.

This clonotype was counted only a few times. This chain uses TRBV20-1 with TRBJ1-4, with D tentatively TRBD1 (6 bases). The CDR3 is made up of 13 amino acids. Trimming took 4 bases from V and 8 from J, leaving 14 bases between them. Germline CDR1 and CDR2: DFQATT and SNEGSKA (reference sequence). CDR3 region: CSANREASEKLFF. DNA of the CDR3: TGCAGTGCTAACAGGGAGGCATCGGAAAAACTGTTTTTT.

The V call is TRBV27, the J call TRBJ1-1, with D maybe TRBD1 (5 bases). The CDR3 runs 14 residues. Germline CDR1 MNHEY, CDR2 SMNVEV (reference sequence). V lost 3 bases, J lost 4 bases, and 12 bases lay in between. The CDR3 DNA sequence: TGTGCCAGCAGTTTTAGGGGATGGAGCACTGAAGCTTTCTTT. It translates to CASSFRGWSTEAFF.

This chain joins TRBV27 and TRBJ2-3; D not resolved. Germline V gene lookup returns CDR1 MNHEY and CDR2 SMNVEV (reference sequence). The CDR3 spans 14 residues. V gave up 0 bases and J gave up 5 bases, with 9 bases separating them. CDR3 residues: CASSLSRIRDTQYF. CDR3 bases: TGTGCCAGCAGTTTATCTAGGATTCGAGATACGCAGTATTTT.

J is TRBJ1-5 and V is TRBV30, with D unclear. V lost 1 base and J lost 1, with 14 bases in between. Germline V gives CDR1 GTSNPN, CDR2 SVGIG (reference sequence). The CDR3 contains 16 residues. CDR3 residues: CAWSGPAEFSNQPQHF. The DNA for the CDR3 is TGTGCCTGGAGTGGGCCCGCGGAGTTCAGCAATCAGCCCCAGCATTTT.

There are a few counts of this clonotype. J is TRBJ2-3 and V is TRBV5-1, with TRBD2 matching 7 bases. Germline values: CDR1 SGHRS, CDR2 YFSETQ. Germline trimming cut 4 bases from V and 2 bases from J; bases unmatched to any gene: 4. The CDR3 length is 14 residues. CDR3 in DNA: TGCGCCAGCAGCCTGGGACTAAACACAGATACGCAGTATTTT. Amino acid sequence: CASSLGLNTDTQYF.